This T cell receptor beta chain appears in the sequencing data of a study of vaccination effects on CD4 cells after COVID-19. The overall study: A few convalescent patients underwent early and late post-vaccination sampling.

About this clone: What it recognizes is unknown.

With the ViraFEST assay, the study expanded antigen-specific CD4+ T cells using viral peptide pools, then sequenced them. It was after 10 days of culture that CD4+ T cells were isolated. The person had a PCR-confirmed SARS-CoV-2 infection during March to December 2020. Either the mRNA-1273 or the BNT162b2 vaccine was given to participants as two doses. Germline-derived CDR1 and CDR2 are GTSNPN and SVGIG (reference sequence). Deletions cut 0 bases from V and 5 bases from J, with 10 bases between. CDR3 length equals 13 residues. Study-wide points: After vaccination, spike-reactive clones in convalescents were mostly new vaccine-induced clones.

This table comes from immunoSEQ multiplex PCR, and its TCRdb copy is limited to in-frame clones, with some not included. The profile covers 13,000 to 15,000 clones, with roughly 80% appearing a single time and 17% taken by the ten largest. This receptor was obtained from a human donor who had a prior SARS-CoV-2 infection. V gene TRBV30 combines with J gene TRBJ2-5; TRBD2 might be the D (5 bases). The sequencing here drew on CD4+ T cells from PBMCs cultured with SARS-CoV-2 spike peptides, taken after COVID-19 vaccination. CDR3 sequence: CAWSVRRRETQYF. CDR3 bases: TGTGCCTGGAGTGTCCGGCGGAGGGAGACCCAGTACTTC.